Each of the 7 T cell receptor beta chains below was sequenced from the same sample in a study of identical twins. Each CDR3 protein gets one entry after TCRdb re-called the 5' RACE reads with MiXCR. The sample consists of about 340,000 distinct CDR3 sequences, approximately 13% of them appearing once. In addition, the sample was reused for a study of yellow fever vaccine responses in identical twins.

The sample comprised CD8+ T cells sorted from blood. All receptors derive from a woman under 30 in good health.

V usage is TRBV2 and J usage is TRBJ2-3; either TRBD1 or TRBD2 may fit D (6 bases each). Germline V gives CDR1 SNHLY, CDR2 FYNNEI. The CDR3 covers 15 residues. V dropped 7 bases and J dropped 3 bases, with 17 bases sitting between them. As DNA, the CDR3 is TGTGCCAGCACCGGAAGGGGGGCTCGAACAGATACGCAGTATTTT. This sequence encodes CASTGRGARTDTQYF.

This clonotype appeared many times. The rearrangement uses TRBV20-1 and TRBJ1-2, with 7 nucleotides matching TRBD1. The CDR3 extends over 15 amino acids. Looked up from germline, CDR1 is DFQATT and CDR2 is SNEGSKA (reference sequence). Germline trimming cut 0 bases from V and 9 bases from J; bases unmatched to any gene: 13. The CDR3 sequence: CSARDGLGQPYRYTF. The CDR3, as DNA: TGCAGTGCTAGAGATGGTTTGGGACAGCCCTACCGCTACACCTTC.

This clonotype was detected a few times. The chain is built from TRBV12-3 or TRBV12-4 and TRBJ1-2, with D tentatively TRBD1 (5 bases). CDR3 length: 12 residues. The V end lost 3 bases, the J end lost 6 bases, and 8 bases lay between the germline ends. CDR3: CASSFSRDGYTF. CDR3 sequence (DNA): TGTGCCAGCAGTTTCTCCAGGGATGGCTACACCTTC.

In this sample, this clonotype turned up a few times. V and J are TRBV5-6 and TRBJ1-5, with D unclear. The germline gives CDR1 SGHDT, CDR2 YYEEEE. The CDR3 loop spans 12 amino acids. Trimming shortened V by 6 bases and J by 7 bases, and 11 bases separated the two germline ends. The CDR3 region is CASTKGGQPQHF. The CDR3 nucleotides are TGTGCCAGCACCAAGGGCGGACAGCCCCAGCATTTT.

The CDR3 spells CSARDAGGRPTDTQYF. The CDR3 DNA reads TGCAGTGCTAGAGATGCGGGGGGCCGTCCCACAGATACGCAGTATTTT. The V and J genes are TRBV20-1 and TRBJ2-3; TRBD2 matches at 8 bases. This CDR3 contains 16 residues. Germline CDR1 reads DFQATT; CDR2 reads SNEGSKA (reference sequence). The trim removed 0 bases at V and 2 bases at J, leaving 7 bases unmatched.

The V and J genes are TRBV9 and TRBJ2-1; 11 bases match TRBD2. After removal of 3 bases from V and 7 bases from J, the junction contained 9 bases not matched to a gene. The CDR3 extends over 16 amino acids. CDR1 is SGDLS, CDR2 YYNGEE, per germline. The CDR3 protein is CASSDSGRAVTNEQFF. The CDR3, as DNA: TGTGCCAGCAGCGATAGCGGGAGGGCGGTTACAAATGAGCAGTTCTTC.

The chain has TRBV25-1 and TRBJ1-2; 10 bases are shared with TRBD1. Trimming removed 7 bases from V and 4 bases from J; junction bases left unmatched: 9. Germline V lookup: CDR1 MGHDK, CDR2 SYGVNS. The CDR3 has 15 residues. The CDR3 spells CASIGPGQGSYGYTF. For the CDR3, the DNA is TGTGCCAGCATCGGGCCGGGACAGGGGAGCTATGGCTACACCTTC.